Presented here are 12 T cell receptor beta chains from one specimen sequenced in a study of cytomegalovirus exposure and HLA in healthy donors (dated by TCRdb to 2016 to 2017). The library was generated by the immunoSEQ multiplex PCR assay. For the multiplex PCR, a mixture combining 60 forward primers for TCR Vbeta segments and 13 reverse primers for TCR Jbeta segments was used. What TCRdb holds here is the immuneACCESS table cut down to in-frame rearrangements. Part of the clones is not present; checked against another copy, under half of the missing clones reflect an unresolved V gene, and the others are unexplained. This sample comprises about 110,000 clones, roughly three quarters of them detected only once. The leading ten clones occupy 2.5% to 3% of the sample. The sequencing input was PBMCs. Source of these receptors: a woman aged 18-30 years in good health and CMV-seropositive.

This clone has only a few counts. The rearrangement uses TRBV29-1 and TRBJ2-7; possibly TRBD1 for D (5 bases). Germline V CDR1 and CDR2: SQVTM, ANQGSEA. V lost 6 bases to trimming and J lost 3 bases, with 15 bases between them. The CDR3 is 13 residues long. The CDR3, as DNA: TGCAGCGTCGACACGGACATTAGCTACGAGCAGTACTTC. It codes for CSVDTDISYEQYF.

This clone turned up a few times. The chain is built from TRBV7-9 and TRBJ1-1, with 7 nucleotides matching TRBD1. The CDR3 runs to 14 residues. CDR1 is SEHNR and CDR2 is FQNEAQ in the germline V gene (reference sequence). J gave up 0 bases and V 4 bases, and 2 bases lay outside the gene matches. Here the CDR3 DNA reads TGTGCCAGCAGCTACAGGGGCCTGAACACTGAAGCTTTCTTT. Protein product: CASSYRGLNTEAFF.

This rearrangement joins TRBV11-2 to TRBJ2-1, with 9 bases matching TRBD2. V shed 5 bases, J shed 6 bases, and the junction held 8 bases outside the gene matches. The CDR3 has 15 residues. Germline assignment: CDR1 SGHAT and CDR2 FQNNGV. The CDR3 DNA follows: TGTGCCAGCAGCCCCGGGCTAGCGGGAATCAATGAGCAGTTCTTC. It encodes CASSPGLAGINEQFF.

To note about this clone: The junction departs from germline at one end; a sequencing error may be responsible. The chain recombines TRBV7-9 with TRBJ2-1, with D unresolved. This CDR3 is 13 amino acids long. CDR1 SEHNR and CDR2 FQNEAQ come from the germline V gene (reference sequence). CDR3 sequence (DNA): TGTTCCAGCAGCTTGGGCAGAGCCGATGAGCAGTTCTTC. This gives the protein CSSSLGRADEQFF. The variable domain in full, completed from reference TRBV7-9 and TRBJ2-1, reads DTGVSQNPRHKITKRGQNVTFRCDPISEHNRLYWYRQTLGQGPEFLTYFQNEAQLEKSRLLSDRFSAERPKGSFSTLEIQRTEQGDSAMYLCSSSLGRADEQFFGPGTRLTVL.

The J gene is TRBJ2-7, the V gene TRBV2; 7 nucleotides agree with TRBD2. Germline CDR1 is SNHLY and CDR2 is FYNNEI. The junction had 4 bases not matched to a gene; V was cut back by 6 bases and J by 2 bases. The CDR3 sequence is 13 residues long. CDR3 residues: CASREAGAYEQYF. DNA of the CDR3: TGTGCCAGCAGGGAGGCGGGGGCCTACGAGCAGTACTTC. Supplemented by reference TRBV2 and TRBJ2-7, the full variable domain reads EPEVTQTPSHQVTQMGQEVILRCVPISNHLYFYWYRQILGQKVEFLVSFYNNEISEKSEIFDDQFSVERPDGSNFTLKIRSTKLEDSAMYFCASREAGAYEQYFGPGTRLTVT.

The V gene is TRBV6-5, the J gene TRBJ2-1; 8 nucleotides agree with TRBD2. The CDR3 has 15 amino acids. In germline, CDR1 is MNHEY, CDR2 SVGAGI. J gave up 5 bases and V 2 bases, and 5 bases lay outside the gene matches. Here the CDR3 DNA reads TGTGCCAGCAGTTACGCGACGGGAGGGAACAATGAGCAGTTCTTC. This codes for CASSYATGGNNEQFF.

This clone was seen a few times. This sequence joins TRBV7-9 and TRBJ1-2, with 8 bases that match TRBD1. The CDR3 has 14 amino acids. Per germline, CDR1 SEHNR and CDR2 FQNEAQ (reference sequence). Germline trimming cut 4 bases from V and 7 bases from J; bases unmatched to any gene: 8. The CDR3 sequence: CASSSLQGAGGYTF. Here the CDR3 DNA reads TGTGCCAGCAGCTCGCTCCAGGGGGCGGGTGGCTACACCTTC.

The rearrangement joins TRBV9 to TRBJ2-1; possibly TRBD1 for D (5 bases). CDR1 is SGDLS, CDR2 YYNGEE, per germline. Trimming shortened V by 0 bases and J by 0 bases, and 7 bases separated the two germline ends. There are 15 residues in the CDR3. CDR3 amino acids: CASSVGGASYNEQFF. Here the CDR3 DNA reads TGTGCCAGCAGCGTAGGTGGGGCCTCCTACAATGAGCAGTTCTTC.

V is TRBV5-1 and J is TRBJ2-1; 8 bases line up with TRBD1. Trimming cost V 8 bases and J 7 bases; bases outside gene matches: 11. CDR3 length equals 14 residues. The germline CDR1 and CDR2 sequences are SGHRS and YFSETQ. CDR3 loop: CASSEGQDLNEQFF. The CDR3 DNA is TGCGCCAGTAGCGAGGGACAGGATTTGAATGAGCAGTTCTTC.

The chain has TRBV11-2 and TRBJ2-1; 8 bases are shared with TRBD2. This CDR3 region has 13 residues. Germline V lookup: CDR1 SGHAT, CDR2 FQNNGV. V lost 5 bases to trimming and J lost 6 bases; unmatched junction nucleotides: 3. CDR3 region: CASSTGTSNEQFF. The CDR3 nucleotides read TGTGCCAGCAGCACCGGGACTAGCAATGAGCAGTTCTTC.

The chain carries TRBV6-5 and TRBJ2-7, with a possible D match to TRBD1 (6 bases). The germline CDR1 and CDR2 sequences are MNHEY and SVGAGI. CDR3 size: 13 residues. V lost 6 bases, J lost 3 bases, and 12 bases lay in between. CDR3 protein: CASRSGVGYEQYF. DNA of the CDR3: TGTGCCAGCAGATCAGGGGTGGGCTACGAGCAGTACTTC.

Only a few counts were recorded for this clone. The chain couples TRBV4-1 to TRBJ2-3, with D possibly being TRBD2 (6 bases). V was trimmed by 4 bases and J by 0 bases, leaving 17 bases between them. From germline, CDR1 is MGHRA and CDR2 YSYEKL. This CDR3 region has 17 residues. CDR3 DNA: TGCGCCAGCAGCCGTTACTCTAGCGCGGCTAGCACAGATACGCAGTATTTT. As protein: CASSRYSSAASTDTQYF.